This TCR beta chain emerged from a study of T cell repertoires in cytomegalovirus infection. This clonotype was picked up many times. The antigen is unknown. J gave up 4 bases and V 10 bases, and 5 bases lay outside the gene matches. Germline V gene sequence: CDR1 SGHVS, CDR2 FQNEAQ. There are 14 residues in the CDR3. MiXCR was run by TCRdb on the reads, yielding one entry per CDR3 protein. The sample holds 300,000 to 400,000 distinct CDR3 sequences, more than 20% seen once. This chain uses TRBV7-8 with TRBJ2-2, with TRBD1 matching over 11 bases. The starting material was cultured PBMCs, obtained from culture after CMV antigen stimulation. This sequence originates from a human donor in good health (CMV status not recorded). Some clones in this sample may be carry-over from other donors' samples. The CDR3: CATAGTGGTGELFF. The CDR3 DNA reads TGTGCCACGGCGGGGACAGGGGGCACCGGGGAGCTGTTTTTT. Drawing the rest from reference TRBV7-8 and TRBJ2-2, the complete variable domain is GAGVSQSPRYKVAKRGQDVALRCDPISGHVSLFWYQQALGQGPEFLTYFQNEAQLDKSGLPSDRFFAERPEGSVSTLKIQRTQQEDSAVYLCATAGTGGTGELFFGEGSRLTVL.